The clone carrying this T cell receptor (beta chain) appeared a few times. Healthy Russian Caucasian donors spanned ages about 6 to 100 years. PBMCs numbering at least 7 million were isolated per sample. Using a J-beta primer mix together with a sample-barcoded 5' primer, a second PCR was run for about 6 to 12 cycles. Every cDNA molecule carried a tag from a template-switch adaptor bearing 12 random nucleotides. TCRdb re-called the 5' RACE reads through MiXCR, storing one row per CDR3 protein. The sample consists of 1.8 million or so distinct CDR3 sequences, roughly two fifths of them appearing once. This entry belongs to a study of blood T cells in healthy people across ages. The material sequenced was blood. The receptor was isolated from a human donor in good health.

CDR3 loop: CASSQGREAPLHF. The CDR3, as DNA: TGTGCCAGCAGCCAAGGGAGGGAGGCACCCCTCCACTTT. The chain carries TRBV3-1 and TRBJ1-6; D is unclear. CDR1 LGHDT and CDR2 YNNKEL come from the germline V gene (reference sequence). The CDR3 has 13 residues. V was trimmed by 1 base and J by 11 bases, leaving 9 bases between them. Full variable domain (remainder filled in from reference TRBV3-1 and TRBJ1-6): DTAVSQTPKYLVTQMGNDKSIKCEQNLGHDTMYWYKQDSKKFLKIMFSYNNKELIINETVPNRFSPKSPDKAHLNLHINSLELGDSAVYFCASSQGREAPLHFGNGTRLTVT.